This T cell receptor beta chain was found in a study of blood T cell repertoires in COVID-19. Study background: Acute and convalescent COVID-19 samples came from the United States, Italy and Spain. Sources were T cells, B-cell-depleted T cells, or PBMCs; the material itself was cDNA or gDNA.

Study processing details: Cell counts per sample came from amplifying reference gene primers. Generated by immunoSEQ multiplex PCR, the TCRdb table keeps only in-frame clones and is missing some. V and J calls and clone size are copied from that table; D and trimming were computed from the DNA. Found here are about 200,000 clones, around nine tenths of them singletons; the top ten hold roughly a fifth. The sequence derives from a man in his fifties or sixties with active or convalescent COVID-19. The sample taken for sequencing was peripheral blood.

The chain's CDR3 is CASTPGDRYNSPLHF. The CDR3 region has the DNA TGTGCCAGCACCCCGGGGGACAGATATAATTCACCCCTCCACTTT. J is TRBJ1-6 and V is TRBV5-5, with 7 nucleotides matching TRBD1. The CDR3 contains 15 residues. Germline assignment: CDR1 SGHKS and CDR2 YYEKEE (reference sequence). The V and J ends lost 6 bases and 4 bases, in that order; junction bases with no gene match: 7.